Ten or more counts support the clone carrying this T cell receptor (beta chain). What it binds is not known. Little can be read into the size of this beta chain, an off-target read in a library designed for alpha chains. The CDR3 is made up of 14 amino acids. With 4 bases removed from V and 8 bases from J, the gap between germline ends came to 15 bases. Germline V gene sequence: CDR1 LGHDT, CDR2 YNNKEL (reference sequence). This record belongs to a study of spatial heterogeneity in lung cancer. Overall study results and limits: The study found that expanded intratumoral alpha and beta TCR counts tracked tumor mutation counts.

The sample's time point: sample taken at primary tumor resection. TCRdb passed the 5' RACE reads through MiXCR, listing each CDR3 protein once. The table has around 8,000 distinct CDR3 sequences, almost 8.5% seen once. The specimen was lung tumor tissue, collected at surgery. This TCR came from a male donor with early-stage non-small cell lung cancer. The V call is TRBV3-1, the J call TRBJ2-1; maybe TRBD2 (6 bases). As DNA, the CDR3 is TGTGCCAGCAGCCTTAGCTCCGGGAGCCATGAGCAGTTCTTC. It specifies CASSLSSGSHEQFF.